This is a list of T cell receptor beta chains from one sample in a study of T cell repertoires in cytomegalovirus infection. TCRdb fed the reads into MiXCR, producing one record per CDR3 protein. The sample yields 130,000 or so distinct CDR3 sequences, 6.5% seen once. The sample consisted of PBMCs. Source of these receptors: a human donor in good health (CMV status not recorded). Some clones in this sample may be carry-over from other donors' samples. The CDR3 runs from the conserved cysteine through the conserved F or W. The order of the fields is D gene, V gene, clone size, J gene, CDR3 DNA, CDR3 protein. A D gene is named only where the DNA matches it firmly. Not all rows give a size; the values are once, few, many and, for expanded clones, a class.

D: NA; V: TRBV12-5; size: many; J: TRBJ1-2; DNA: TGTGCTAGTGGTGGGGGACGGGGGAACTATGGCTACACCTTC; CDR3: CASGGGRGNYGYTF
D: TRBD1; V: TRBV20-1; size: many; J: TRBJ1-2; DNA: TGCAGTGGCCTGGTCGGACAGGAAAATAACTATGGCTACACCTTC; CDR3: CSGLVGQENNYGYTF
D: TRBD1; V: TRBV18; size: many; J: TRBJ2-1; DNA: TGTGCCAGCTCGCAAATTCGGGACAGCTGGTACAATGAGCAGTTCTTC; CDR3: CASSQIRDSWYNEQFF
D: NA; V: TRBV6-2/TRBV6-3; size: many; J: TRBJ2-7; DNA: NA; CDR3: CASSSSTSGGYEQYF
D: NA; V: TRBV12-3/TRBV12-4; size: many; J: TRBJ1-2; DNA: TGTGCCAGCAGTTTATGGGAGGCCTATGGCTACACCTTC; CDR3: CASSLWEAYGYTF
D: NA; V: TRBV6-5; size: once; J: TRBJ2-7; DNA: TGTGCCAGCAGTTCAGGCATCCCCTACGAGCAGTACTTC; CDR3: CASSSGIPYEQYF
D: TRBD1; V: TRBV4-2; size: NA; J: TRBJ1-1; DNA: TGTGCCAGCAGCCAATGGGACAGGGATGAAGCTTTCTTT; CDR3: CASSQWDRDEAFF
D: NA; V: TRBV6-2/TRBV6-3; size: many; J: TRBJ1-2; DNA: TGTGCCAGCAGTTACACCCCAGGACTTAACTATGGCTACACCTTC; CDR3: CASSYTPGLNYGYTF
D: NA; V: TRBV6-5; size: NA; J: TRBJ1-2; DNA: TGTGCCAGCAGTCAGGGCACGGAGGGCTACACCTTC; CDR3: CASSQGTEGYTF
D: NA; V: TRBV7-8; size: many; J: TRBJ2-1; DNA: TGTGCCAGCAGCTTAGGGGGGGCAAGCAATGAGCAGTTCTTC; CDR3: CASSLGGASNEQFF
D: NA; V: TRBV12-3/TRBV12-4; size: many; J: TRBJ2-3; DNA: TGTGCCAGCAGCTCGCTTACAGATACGCAGTATTTT; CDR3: CASSSLTDTQYF
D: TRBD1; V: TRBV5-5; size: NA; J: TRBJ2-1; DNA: TGTGCGACGGTAGTGGGACAGTCATTCTTCGATGAGCAGTTCTTC; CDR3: CATVVGQSFFDEQFF
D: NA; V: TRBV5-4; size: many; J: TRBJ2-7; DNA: TGTGCCAGCAGCTCCGGTGGGACATTGGGTTCCTACGAGCAGTACTTC; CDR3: CASSSGGTLGSYEQYF
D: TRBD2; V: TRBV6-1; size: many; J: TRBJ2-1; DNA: TGTGCCAGCAGCAGCCCGGGGGGGGATGAGCAGTTCTTC; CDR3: CASSSPGGDEQFF
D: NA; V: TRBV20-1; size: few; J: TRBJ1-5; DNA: TGCAGTGCGGTCCCGGGGGGTGGAGACAATCAGCCCCAGCATTTT; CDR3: CSAVPGGGDNQPQHF
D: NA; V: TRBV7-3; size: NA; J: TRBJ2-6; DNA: TGTGCCAGCAGCCCCGACGCGGGGGCCAACGTCCTGACTTTC; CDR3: CASSPDAGANVLTF
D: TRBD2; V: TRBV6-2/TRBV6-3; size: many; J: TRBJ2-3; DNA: TGTGCCAGCAGGGGGATCGGGGGGGTCGGCGCAGATACGCAGTATTTT; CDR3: CASRGIGGVGADTQYF
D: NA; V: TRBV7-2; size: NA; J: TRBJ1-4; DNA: TGTGCCAGCAGCTTAGAAGTGGGTCCGGGCGCCAGGGAAAACCTGTTTTTT; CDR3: CASSLEVGPGARENLFF
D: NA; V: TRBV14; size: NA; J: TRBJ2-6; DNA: TGTGCCAGCAGCCAAGGCCCCGACAGCCTTGATTTCTCTGGGGCCAACGTCCTGACTTTC; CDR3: CASSQGPDSLDFSGANVLTF
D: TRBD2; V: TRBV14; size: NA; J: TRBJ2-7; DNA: TGTGCCAGCAGCCATGGGGGGGGCGAGCAGTACTTC; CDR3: CASSHGGGEQYF
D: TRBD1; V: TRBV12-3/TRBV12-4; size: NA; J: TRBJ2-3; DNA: TGTGCCAGCAGTCCAGGGACAGGGGACACAGATAAGCAGTATTTT; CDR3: CASSPGTGDTDKQYF
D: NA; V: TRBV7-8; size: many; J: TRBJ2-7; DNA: TGTGCCAGCAGTTCAGGGTACTCCTACGAGCAGTACTTC; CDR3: CASSSGYSYEQYF
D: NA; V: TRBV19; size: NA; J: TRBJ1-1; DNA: TGTGCCAGTAGTATATTCACCTTGAACACTGAAGCTTTCTTT; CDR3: CASSIFTLNTEAFF
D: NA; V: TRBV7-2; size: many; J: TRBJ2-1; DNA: TGTGCCAGCAGCTTAAAAACTGAGCAGTTCTTC; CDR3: CASSLKTEQFF
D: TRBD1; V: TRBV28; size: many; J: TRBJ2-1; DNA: TGTGCCAGCAGCTCCCACTGGGACAGGGGGGTGGATGAGCAGTTCTTC; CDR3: CASSSHWDRGVDEQFF
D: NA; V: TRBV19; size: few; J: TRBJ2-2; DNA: TGTGCCAGTACCCCCCAAGGGGTCACCGGGGAGCTGTTTTTT; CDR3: CASTPQGVTGELFF
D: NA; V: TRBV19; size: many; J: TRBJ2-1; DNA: TGTGCCAGTAGTACTCCCCTTAGCAGAACGGGTGAGCAGTTCTTC; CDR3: CASSTPLSRTGEQFF
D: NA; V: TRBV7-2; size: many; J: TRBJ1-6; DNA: TGTGCCAGCAGGGAGGGCCCTCATAATTCACCCCTCCACTTT; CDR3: CASREGPHNSPLHF
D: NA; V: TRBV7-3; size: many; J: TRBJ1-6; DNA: TGTGCCAGCAGCTTAGGACACCGGGGTAATTCACCCCTCCACTTT; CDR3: CASSLGHRGNSPLHF
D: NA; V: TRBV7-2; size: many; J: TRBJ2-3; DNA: TGTGCCAGCAGCTTAAGGACAGCCACAGATACGCAGTATTTT; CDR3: CASSLRTATDTQYF
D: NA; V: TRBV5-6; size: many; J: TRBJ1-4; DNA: TGTGCCAGCAGCTTGGGTCAGGGCGGGAAGGAAAAACTGTTTTTT; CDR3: CASSLGQGGKEKLFF
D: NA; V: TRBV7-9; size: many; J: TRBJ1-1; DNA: TGTGCCAGCAGCCCCCCCCCGGTTGAGAACACTGAAGCTTTCTTT; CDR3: CASSPPPVENTEAFF
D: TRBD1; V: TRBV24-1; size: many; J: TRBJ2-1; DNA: TGTGCCACCAGTGATTTACCCGGACAGGGGGCGCTGGATGAGCAGTTCTTC; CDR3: CATSDLPGQGALDEQFF
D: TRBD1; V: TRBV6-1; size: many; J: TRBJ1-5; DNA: TGTGCCAGCAGTGAGGGACAGGGGCTCGTTGGGCCCCAGCATTTT; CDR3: CASSEGQGLVGPQHF
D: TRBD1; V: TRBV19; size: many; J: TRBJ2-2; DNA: TGTGCCAGTAGCAAAAGACAGGGGACCGGGGAGCTGTTTTTT; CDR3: CASSKRQGTGELFF
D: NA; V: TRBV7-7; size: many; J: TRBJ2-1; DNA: TGTGCTAGCAGCACCGATCCTACCAATGAGCAGTTCTTC; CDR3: CASSTDPTNEQFF
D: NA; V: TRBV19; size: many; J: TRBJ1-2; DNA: TGTGCCAGTAGTCCGGGCCCTGCGGCGTATGGCTACACCTTC; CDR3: CASSPGPAAYGYTF
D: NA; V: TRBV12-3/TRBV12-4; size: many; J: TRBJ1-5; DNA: TGTGCCAGCAGTTGGGGTGAAGGGTTTAATCAGCCCCAGCATTTT; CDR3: CASSWGEGFNQPQHF
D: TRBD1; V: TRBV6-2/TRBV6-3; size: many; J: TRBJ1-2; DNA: TGTGCCAGCAGTACACAGGGGAAGAAGAATGGCTACACCTTC; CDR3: CASSTQGKKNGYTF
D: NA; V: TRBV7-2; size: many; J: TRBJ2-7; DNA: TGTGCCAGCAGCTTAAACCCCCAAACCTACGAGCAGTACTTC; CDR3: CASSLNPQTYEQYF
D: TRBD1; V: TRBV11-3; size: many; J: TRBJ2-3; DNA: TGTGCCAGCAGCTCACCGGGACAGGGGGATACGCAGTATTTT; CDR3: CASSSPGQGDTQYF
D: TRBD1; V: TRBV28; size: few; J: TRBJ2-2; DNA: TGTGCCAGCAGTTTCGGACAGGGTTTTATCCCCGGGGAGCTGTTTTTT; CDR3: CASSFGQGFIPGELFF
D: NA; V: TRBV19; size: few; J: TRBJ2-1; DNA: TGTGCCAGTACCACAACCTCCGGGACCATCAATGAGCAGTTTTTC; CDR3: CASTTTSGTINEQFF
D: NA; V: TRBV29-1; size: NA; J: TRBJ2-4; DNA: TGCAGCGCATGGGCCGGAGGAAACATTCAGTACTTC; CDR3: CSAWAGGNIQYF
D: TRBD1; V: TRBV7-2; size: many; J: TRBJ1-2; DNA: TGTGCCAGCAGCTTAGGGGACAGCCGCTATGGCTACACCTTC; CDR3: CASSLGDSRYGYTF